This T cell receptor beta chain was sequenced during a study of cytomegalovirus exposure and HLA in healthy donors. Study observations and caveats: In presence/absence analyses, roughly uniform sequencing depth across donors was assumed. Later work found that TCR association rates differed between HLA loci; DRB1 had the most and HLA-C the fewest. The authors later found HLA-associated TCR beta chains more clonally expanded than equally common others. CMV antigen specificity was confirmed in vitro for a few CMV-associated chains.

The PCR used 60 Vbeta and 13 Jbeta primers. Method: immunoSEQ multiplex PCR; TCRdb's copy keeps in-frame clones and lacks some. The sample gives 150,000 to 200,000 clones, approximately 70% of which show up once; approximately 5% is in the top ten. The CDR3 is made up of 15 amino acids. Trimming cost V 7 bases and J 5 bases; bases outside gene matches: 10. Germline values: CDR1 SGHVS, CDR2 FNYEAQ. Remarks on this clone: The antigen remains unidentified.

The chain combines TRBV7-6 with TRBJ2-1; TRBD2 matches 8 bases. The sequence was obtained from a man in his late teens or twenties in good health and CMV-seropositive. Sequenced material: PBMCs. CDR3 in DNA: TGTGCCAGCACCTCACGCGGGGGGTTCAACAATGAGCAGTTCTTC. Encoded protein: CASTSRGGFNNEQFF.